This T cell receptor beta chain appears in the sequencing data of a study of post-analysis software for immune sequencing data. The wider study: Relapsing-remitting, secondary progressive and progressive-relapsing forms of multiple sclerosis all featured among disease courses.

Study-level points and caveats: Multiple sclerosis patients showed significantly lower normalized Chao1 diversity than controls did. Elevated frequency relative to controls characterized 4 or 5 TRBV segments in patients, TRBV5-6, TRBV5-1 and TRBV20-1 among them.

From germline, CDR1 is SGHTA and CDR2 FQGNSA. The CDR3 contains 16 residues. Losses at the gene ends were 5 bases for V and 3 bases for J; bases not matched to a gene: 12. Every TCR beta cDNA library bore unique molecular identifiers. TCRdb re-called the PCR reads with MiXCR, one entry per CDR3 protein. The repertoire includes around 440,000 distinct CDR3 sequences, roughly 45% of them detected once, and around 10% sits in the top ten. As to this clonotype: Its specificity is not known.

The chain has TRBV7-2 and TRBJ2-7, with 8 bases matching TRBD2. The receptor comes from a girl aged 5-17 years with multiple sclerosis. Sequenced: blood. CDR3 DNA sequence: TGTGCCAGCAGCCGCCTTATATTCGGGACTAGCTACGAGCAGTACTTC. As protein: CASSRLIFGTSYEQYF.